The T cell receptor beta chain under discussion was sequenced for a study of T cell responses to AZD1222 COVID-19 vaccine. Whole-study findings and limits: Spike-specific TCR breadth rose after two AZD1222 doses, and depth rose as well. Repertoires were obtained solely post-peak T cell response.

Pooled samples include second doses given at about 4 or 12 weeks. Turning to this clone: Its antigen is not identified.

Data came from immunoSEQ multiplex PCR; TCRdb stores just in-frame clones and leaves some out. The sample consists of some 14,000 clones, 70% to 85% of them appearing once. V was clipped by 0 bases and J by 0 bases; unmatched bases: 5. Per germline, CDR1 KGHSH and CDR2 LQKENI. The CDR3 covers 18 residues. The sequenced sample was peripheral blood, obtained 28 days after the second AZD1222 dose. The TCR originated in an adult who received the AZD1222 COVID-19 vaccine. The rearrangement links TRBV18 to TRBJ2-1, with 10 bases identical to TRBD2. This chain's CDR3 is CASSPPGLALSSYNEQFF. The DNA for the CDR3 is TGTGCCAGCTCACCACCGGGACTAGCGTTGAGCTCCTACAATGAGCAGTTCTTC.